This paragraph covers one T cell receptor (beta chain) sequence. The data belong to a study of technical replicates of blood from several donors. TCRdb's table, derived via immunoSEQ multiplex PCR, lists solely in-frame clones and lacks some. The sample shows approximately 78,000 clones, roughly 96% of them seen only once. Trimming removed 5 bases from V and 8 bases from J; junction bases left unmatched: 5. CDR3 length equals 15 residues. Germline-derived CDR1 and CDR2 are MNHEY and SMNVEV (reference sequence). The rearrangement links TRBV27 to TRBJ2-1; 14 bases line up with TRBD2. Sequenced sample: T cells isolated from PBMCs. This TCR was recovered from a human donor in good health. The CDR3 sequence: CASSPTSGRGHEQFF. In DNA, the CDR3 is TGTGCCAGCAGTCCGACTAGCGGGAGGGGCCATGAGCAGTTCTTC.